This entry features one T cell receptor beta chain sequence. The antigen is unknown. UMIs and sample barcodes were carried by the TCR alpha and TCR beta cDNA libraries that 5'RACE produced using constant-segment primers. TCRdb analysed the 5' RACE reads with MiXCR anew, one entry per CDR3 protein. The repertoire holds roughly 200,000 distinct CDR3 sequences, with over 20% as singletons. These data are taken from a study of T-cell memory formation after mild COVID-19. Study-wide context: Clusters of TCRs were largely donor specific. Broader study findings: Mainly in CM and EM were contracting CD4+ clones; CD8+ were in EMRA. Clones that got smaller from day 15 to 85 had even CD4/CD8, while clones growing later tipped toward CD4+.

This CDR3 region has 13 residues. The V gene's germline CDR1 is DFQATT and CDR2 SNEGSKA (reference sequence). V was clipped by 5 bases and J by 7 bases; unmatched bases: 7. The receptor's source is an adult woman who had mild COVID-19 (a few samples of this study predate the infection). Cell type and time point are not known. Sequencing was done on a sample of PBMCs or a T cell subset sorted from them (not recorded which). The chain carries TRBV20-1 and TRBJ2-1, with TRBD2 matching over 8 bases. The CDR3 reads CSAAPTSANEQFF. CDR3 coding DNA: TGCAGTGCTGCCCCGACTAGCGCAAATGAGCAGTTCTTC.